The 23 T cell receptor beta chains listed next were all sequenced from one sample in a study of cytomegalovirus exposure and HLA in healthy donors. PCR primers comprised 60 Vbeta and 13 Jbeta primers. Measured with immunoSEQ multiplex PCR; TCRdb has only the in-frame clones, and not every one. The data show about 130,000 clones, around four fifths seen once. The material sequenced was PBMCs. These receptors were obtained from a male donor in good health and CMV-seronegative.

CDR3 sequence reads: CASSHGNDRNGYTF. CDR3 sequence (DNA): TGTGCCAGTAGTCACGGGAACGACCGGAATGGCTACACCTTC. The rearrangement joins TRBV19 to TRBJ1-2, with D unresolved. CDR3 length equals 14 residues. Per the germline V gene, CDR1 is LNHDA and CDR2 is SQIVND (reference sequence). V lost 5 bases and J lost 6, with 16 bases in between.

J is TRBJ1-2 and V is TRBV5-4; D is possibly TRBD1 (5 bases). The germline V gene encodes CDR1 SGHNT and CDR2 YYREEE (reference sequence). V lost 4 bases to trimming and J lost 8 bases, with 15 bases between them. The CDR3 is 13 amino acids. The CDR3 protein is CASSRGDSRGYTF. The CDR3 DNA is TGTGCCAGCAGCCGAGGTGACAGCCGAGGCTACACCTTC. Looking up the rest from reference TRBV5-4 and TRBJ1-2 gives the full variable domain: ETGVTQSPTHLIKTRGQQVTLRCSSQSGHNTVSWYQQALGQGPQFIFQYYREEENGRGNFPPRFSGLQFPNYSSELNVNALELDDSALYLCASSRGDSRGYTFGSGTRLTVV.

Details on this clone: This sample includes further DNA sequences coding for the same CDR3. The CDR3 DNA reads TGTGCCAGCAGCTTAGCTCAGGGAAATGGCTACACCTTC. Its protein is CASSLAQGNGYTF. The chain couples TRBV7-9 to TRBJ1-2, with a weak D call TRBD1 (5 bases). The CDR3 extends over 13 amino acids. The V gene's germline CDR1 is SEHNR and CDR2 FQNEAQ (reference sequence). The V end was cut by 0 bases, the J end by 6 bases, with 8 bases between.

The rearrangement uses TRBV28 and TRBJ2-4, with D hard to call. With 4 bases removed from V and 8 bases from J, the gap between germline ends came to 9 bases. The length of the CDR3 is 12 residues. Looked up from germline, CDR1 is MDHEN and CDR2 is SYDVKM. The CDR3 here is CASSSPRDIQYF. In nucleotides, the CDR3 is TGTGCCAGCAGTTCCCCCCGGGACATTCAGTACTTC.

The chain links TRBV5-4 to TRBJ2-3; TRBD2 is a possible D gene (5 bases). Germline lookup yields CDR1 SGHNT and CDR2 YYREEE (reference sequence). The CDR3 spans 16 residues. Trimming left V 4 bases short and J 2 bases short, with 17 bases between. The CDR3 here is CASSGRPGKVTDTQYF. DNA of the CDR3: TGTGCCAGCAGCGGCCGCCCGGGGAAGGTCACAGATACGCAGTATTTT.

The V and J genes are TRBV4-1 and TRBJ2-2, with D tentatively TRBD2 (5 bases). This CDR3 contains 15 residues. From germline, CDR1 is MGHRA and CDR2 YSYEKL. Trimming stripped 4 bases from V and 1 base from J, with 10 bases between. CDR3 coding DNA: TGCGCCAGCAGCCCGGAGGATTTGAACACCGGGGAGCTGTTTTTT. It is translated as CASSPEDLNTGELFF.

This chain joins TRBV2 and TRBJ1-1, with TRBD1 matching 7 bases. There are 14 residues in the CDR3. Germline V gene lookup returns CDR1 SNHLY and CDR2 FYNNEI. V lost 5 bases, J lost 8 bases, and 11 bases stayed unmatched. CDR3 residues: CASSPPRGSREAFF. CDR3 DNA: TGTGCCAGCAGTCCTCCCAGGGGGAGTAGAGAAGCTTTCTTT.

DNA for the CDR3: TGTGCCAGCAGCCCGCGGGTATGGCGGGGAAACACCATATATTTT. Amino acids: CASSPRVWRGNTIYF. The chain joins TRBV7-9 to TRBJ1-3; no definite D call. Germline V gene sequence: CDR1 SEHNR, CDR2 FQNEAQ (reference sequence). The CDR3 has 15 amino acids. The V gene lost 5 bases and the J gene lost 4 bases, with 15 bases spanning the gap.

CDR3 protein: CASSSWTASVKQFF. Written as DNA, the CDR3 is TGCGCCAGCAGCTCCTGGACAGCGTCCGTGAAGCAGTTCTTC. The J gene is TRBJ2-1, the V gene TRBV5-1, with D possibly TRBD1 on 6 matching bases. V gave up 3 bases and J gave up 11 bases, with 18 bases separating them. Germline V gene lookup returns CDR1 SGHRS and CDR2 YFSETQ. The CDR3 is 14 residues long.

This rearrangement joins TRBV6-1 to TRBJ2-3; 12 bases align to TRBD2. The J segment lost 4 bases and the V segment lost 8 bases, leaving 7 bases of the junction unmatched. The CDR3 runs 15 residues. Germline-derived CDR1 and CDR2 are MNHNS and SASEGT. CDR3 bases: TGTGCCAGCTTAAGGACTAGCGGGATCCCAGATACGCAGTATTTT. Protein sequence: CASLRTSGIPDTQYF.

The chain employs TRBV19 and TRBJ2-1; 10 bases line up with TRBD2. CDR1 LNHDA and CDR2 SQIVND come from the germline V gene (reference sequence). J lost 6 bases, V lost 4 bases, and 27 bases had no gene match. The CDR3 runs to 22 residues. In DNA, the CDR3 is TGTGCCAGTAGTACTCCGGGACAGTCCTTCGAAGCGGGACTAGCGCCCCTCAATGAGCAGTTCTTC. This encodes CASSTPGQSFEAGLAPLNEQFF.

The DNA of the CDR3 is TGTGCCAGCAGTTTGGACGGGGATGGCTACACCTTC. It is translated as CASSLDGDGYTF. The chain uses TRBV6-6 and TRBJ1-2; D not certain. CDR3 size: 12 residues. V gave up 4 bases and J gave up 6 bases, with 9 bases separating them. Germline CDR1 and CDR2: MNHNY and SVGAGI (reference sequence).

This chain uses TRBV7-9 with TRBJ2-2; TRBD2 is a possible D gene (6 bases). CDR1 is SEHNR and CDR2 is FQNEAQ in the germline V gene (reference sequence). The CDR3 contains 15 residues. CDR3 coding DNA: TGTTCCAACTCAATGGACTACACGAACACCGGGGAGCTGTTTTTT. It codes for CSNSMDYTNTGELFF.

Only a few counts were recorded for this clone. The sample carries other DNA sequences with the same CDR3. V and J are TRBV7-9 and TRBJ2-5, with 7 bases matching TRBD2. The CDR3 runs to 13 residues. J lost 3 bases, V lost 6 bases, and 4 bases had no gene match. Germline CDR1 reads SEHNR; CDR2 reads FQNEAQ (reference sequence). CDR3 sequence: CASSLGGEETQYF. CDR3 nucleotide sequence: TGTGCCAGCAGTTTGGGGGGGGAAGAGACCCAGTACTTC.

CDR3 in DNA: TGTGCCAGCATTAGGGGGCAGGGGCGGGGAGAGACCCAGTACTTC. It yields the protein CASIRGQGRGETQYF. This chain links TRBV2 with TRBJ2-5; D is perhaps TRBD1 (7 bases). The germline gives CDR1 SNHLY, CDR2 FYNNEI. The CDR3 consists of 15 residues. The V end was cut by 7 bases, the J end by 4 bases, with 19 bases between.

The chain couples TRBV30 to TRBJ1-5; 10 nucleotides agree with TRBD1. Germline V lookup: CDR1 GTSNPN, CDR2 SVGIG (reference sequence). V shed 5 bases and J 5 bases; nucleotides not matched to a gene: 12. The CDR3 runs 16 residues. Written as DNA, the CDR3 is TGTGCCTGGTCCAAGTCGGGGACAGGGGCACATCAGCCCCAGCATTTT. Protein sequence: CAWSKSGTGAHQPQHF.

The CDR3 region is CASSPPSPREGISYEQYF. CDR3 nucleotide sequence: TGTGCCAGCAGCCCCCCCAGCCCGCGGGAGGGAATCTCCTACGAGCAGTACTTC. This rearrangement joins TRBV7-8 to TRBJ2-7; 9 nucleotides agree with TRBD2. Germline lookup yields CDR1 SGHVS and CDR2 FQNEAQ. The CDR3 is 18 residues long. The trim removed 5 bases at V and 0 bases at J, leaving 14 bases unmatched.

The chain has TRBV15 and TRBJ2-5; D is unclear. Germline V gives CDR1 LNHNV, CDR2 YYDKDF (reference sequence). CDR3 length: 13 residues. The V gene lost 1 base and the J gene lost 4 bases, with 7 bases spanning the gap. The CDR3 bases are TGTGCCACCAGCAGAGGGGCTCGAGAGACCCAGTACTTC. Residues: CATSRGARETQYF.

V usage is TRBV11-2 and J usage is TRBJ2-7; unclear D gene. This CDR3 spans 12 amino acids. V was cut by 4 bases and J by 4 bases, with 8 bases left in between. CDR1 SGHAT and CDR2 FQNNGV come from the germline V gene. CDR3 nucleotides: TGTGCCAGCAGCTCCGGGTGGTACGAGCAGTACTTC. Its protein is CASSSGWYEQYF.

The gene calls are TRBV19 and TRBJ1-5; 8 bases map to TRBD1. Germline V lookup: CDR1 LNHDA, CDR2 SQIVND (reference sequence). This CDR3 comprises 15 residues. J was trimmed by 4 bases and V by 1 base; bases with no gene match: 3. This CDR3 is CASSIARGPNQPQHF. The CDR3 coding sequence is TGTGCCAGTAGTATAGCCAGGGGGCCAAATCAGCCCCAGCATTTT. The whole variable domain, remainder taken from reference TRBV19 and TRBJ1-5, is DGGITQSPKYLFRKEGQNVTLSCEQNLNHDAMYWYRQDPGQGLRLIYYSQIVNDFQKGDIAEGYSVSREKKESFPLTVTSAQKNPTAFYLCASSIARGPNQPQHFGDGTRLSIL.

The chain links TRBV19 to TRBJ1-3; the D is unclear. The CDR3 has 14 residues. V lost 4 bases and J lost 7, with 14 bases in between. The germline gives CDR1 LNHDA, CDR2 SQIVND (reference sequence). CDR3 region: CASSTQSSWNTIYF. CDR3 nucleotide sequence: TGTGCCAGTAGTACCCAGTCATCATGGAACACCATATATTTT.

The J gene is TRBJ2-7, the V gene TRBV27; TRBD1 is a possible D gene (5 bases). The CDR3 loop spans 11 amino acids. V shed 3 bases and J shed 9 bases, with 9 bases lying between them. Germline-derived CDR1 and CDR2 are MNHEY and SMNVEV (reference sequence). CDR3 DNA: TGTGCCAGCAGTTTCAGGGCAGTGCAGTACTTC. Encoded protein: CASSFRAVQYF.

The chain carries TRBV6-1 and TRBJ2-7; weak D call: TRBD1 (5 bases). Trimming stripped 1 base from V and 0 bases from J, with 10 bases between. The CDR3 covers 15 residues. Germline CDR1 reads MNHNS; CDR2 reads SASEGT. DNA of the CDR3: TGTGCCAGCAGTGAAGTTTTTCAGGGCTCCTACGAGCAGTACTTC. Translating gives CASSEVFQGSYEQYF.